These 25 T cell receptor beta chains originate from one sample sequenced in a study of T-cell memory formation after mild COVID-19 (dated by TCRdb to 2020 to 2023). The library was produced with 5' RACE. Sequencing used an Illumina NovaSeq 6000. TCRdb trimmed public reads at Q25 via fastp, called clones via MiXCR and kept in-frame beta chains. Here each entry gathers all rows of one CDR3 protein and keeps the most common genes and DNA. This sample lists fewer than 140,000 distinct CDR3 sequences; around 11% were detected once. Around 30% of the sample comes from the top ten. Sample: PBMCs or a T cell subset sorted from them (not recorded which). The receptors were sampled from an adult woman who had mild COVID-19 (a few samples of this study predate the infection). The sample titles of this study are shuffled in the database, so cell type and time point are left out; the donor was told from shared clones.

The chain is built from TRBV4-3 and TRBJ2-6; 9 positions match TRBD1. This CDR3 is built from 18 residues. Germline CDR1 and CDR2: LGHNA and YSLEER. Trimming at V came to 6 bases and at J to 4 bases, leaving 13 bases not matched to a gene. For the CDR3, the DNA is TGCGCCAGCAGAACTTCCCCGGGACAGGGCTCCGGGGCCAACGTCCTGACTTTC. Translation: CASRTSPGQGSGANVLTF.

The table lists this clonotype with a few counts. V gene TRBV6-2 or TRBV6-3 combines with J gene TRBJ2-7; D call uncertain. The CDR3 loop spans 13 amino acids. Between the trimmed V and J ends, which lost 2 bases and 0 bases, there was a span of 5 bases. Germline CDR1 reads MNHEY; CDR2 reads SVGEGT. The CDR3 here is CASSYDFSYEQYF. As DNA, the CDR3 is TGTGCCAGCAGTTACGATTTCTCCTACGAGCAGTACTTC.

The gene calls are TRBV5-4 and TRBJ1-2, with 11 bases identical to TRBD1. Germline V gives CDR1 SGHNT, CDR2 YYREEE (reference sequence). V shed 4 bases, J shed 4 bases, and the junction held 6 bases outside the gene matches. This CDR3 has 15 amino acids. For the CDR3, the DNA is TGTGCCAGCAGCGGGGACAGGGGGGTCTCCTATGGCTACACCTTC. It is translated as CASSGDRGVSYGYTF. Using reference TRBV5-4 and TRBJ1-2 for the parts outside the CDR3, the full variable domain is ETGVTQSPTHLIKTRGQQVTLRCSSQSGHNTVSWYQQALGQGPQFIFQYYREEENGRGNFPPRFSGLQFPNYSSELNVNALELDDSALYLCASSGDRGVSYGYTFGSGTRLTVV.

CDR3 bases: TGCGCCAGCAGCTTACGCCGGGATTGGGGAGAGACCCAGTACTTC. Protein: CASSLRRDWGETQYF. The chain joins TRBV4-1 to TRBJ2-5, with D possibly matching TRBD2 (5 bases). V was trimmed by 5 bases and J by 4 bases, leaving 17 bases between them. Germline-derived CDR1 and CDR2 are MGHRA and YSYEKL. This CDR3 has 15 amino acids.

The CDR3 loop reads CSVVPGWGQETQYF. DNA for the CDR3: TGCAGCGTTGTCCCGGGGTGGGGGCAAGAGACCCAGTACTTC. This sequence joins TRBV29-1 and TRBJ2-5, with D perhaps assigned TRBD1 or TRBD2 (5 bases each). The CDR3 is made up of 14 amino acids. V dropped 4 bases and J dropped 2 bases, with 14 bases sitting between them. CDR1 is SQVTM, CDR2 ANQGSEA, per germline.

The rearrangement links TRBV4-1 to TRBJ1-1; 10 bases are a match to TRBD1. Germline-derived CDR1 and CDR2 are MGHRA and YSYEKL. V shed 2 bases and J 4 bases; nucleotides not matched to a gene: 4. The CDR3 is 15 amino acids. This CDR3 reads CASSQMGQGITEAFF. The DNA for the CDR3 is TGCGCCAGCAGCCAAATGGGACAGGGGATCACTGAAGCTTTCTTT.

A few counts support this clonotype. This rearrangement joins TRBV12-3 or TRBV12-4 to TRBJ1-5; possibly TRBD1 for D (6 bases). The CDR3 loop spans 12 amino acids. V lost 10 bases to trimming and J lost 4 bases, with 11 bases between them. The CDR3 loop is CAKKGGNQPQHF. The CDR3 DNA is TGTGCCAAGAAGGGGGGAAATCAGCCCCAGCATTTT.

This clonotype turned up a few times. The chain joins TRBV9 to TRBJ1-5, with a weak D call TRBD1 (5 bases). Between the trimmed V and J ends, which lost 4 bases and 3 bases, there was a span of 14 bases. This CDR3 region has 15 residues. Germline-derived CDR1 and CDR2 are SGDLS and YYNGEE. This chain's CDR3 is CASSSGGGDNQPQHF. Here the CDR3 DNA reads TGTGCCAGCAGCTCAGGCGGGGGTGACAATCAGCCCCAGCATTTT.

The CDR3 coding sequence is TGCAGTGCCGGGGGCGGGAGCGCTGGGGATACGCAGTATTTT. Amino acid sequence: CSAGGGSAGDTQYF. V and J are TRBV20-1 and TRBJ2-3, with D tentatively TRBD2 (7 bases). CDR3 length: 14 residues. With 6 bases removed from V and 6 bases from J, the gap between germline ends came to 19 bases. Germline-derived CDR1 and CDR2 are DFQATT and SNEGSKA (reference sequence).

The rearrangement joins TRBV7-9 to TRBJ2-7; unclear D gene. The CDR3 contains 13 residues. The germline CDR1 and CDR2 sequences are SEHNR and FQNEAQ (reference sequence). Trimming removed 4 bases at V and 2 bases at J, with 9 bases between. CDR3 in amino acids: CASSSPQTYEQYF. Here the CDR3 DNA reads TGTGCCAGCAGCTCCCCGCAAACCTACGAGCAGTACTTC.

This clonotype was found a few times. The DNA for the CDR3 is TGTGCCAGCAGTTACTCGGGGACTACAGGCTACACCTTC. Protein sequence: CASSYSGTTGYTF. The V and J genes are TRBV6-5 and TRBJ1-2, with D possibly matching TRBD1 (5 bases). This CDR3 comprises 13 residues. V lost 0 bases to trimming and J lost 8 bases, with 10 bases between them. Per the germline V gene, CDR1 is MNHEY and CDR2 is SVGAGI.

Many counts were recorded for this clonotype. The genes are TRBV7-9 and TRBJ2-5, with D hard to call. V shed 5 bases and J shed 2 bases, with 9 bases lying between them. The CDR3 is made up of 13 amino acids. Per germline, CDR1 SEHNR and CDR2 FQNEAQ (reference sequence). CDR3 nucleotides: TGTGCCAGCAGCCCTAGTATTCAAGAGACCCAGTACTTC. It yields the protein CASSPSIQETQYF.

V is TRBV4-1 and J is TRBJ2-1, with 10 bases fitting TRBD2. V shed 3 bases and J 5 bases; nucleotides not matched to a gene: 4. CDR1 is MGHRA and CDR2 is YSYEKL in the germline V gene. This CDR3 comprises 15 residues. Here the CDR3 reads CASSHRTSGHNEQFF. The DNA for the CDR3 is TGCGCCAGCAGCCACAGGACTAGCGGACACAATGAGCAGTTCTTC.

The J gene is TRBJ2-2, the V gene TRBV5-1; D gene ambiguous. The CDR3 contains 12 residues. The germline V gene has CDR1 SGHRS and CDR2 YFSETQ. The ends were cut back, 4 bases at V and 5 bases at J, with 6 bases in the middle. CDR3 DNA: TGCGCCAGCAGCCCACTTACCGGGGAGCTGTTTTTT. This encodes CASSPLTGELFF.

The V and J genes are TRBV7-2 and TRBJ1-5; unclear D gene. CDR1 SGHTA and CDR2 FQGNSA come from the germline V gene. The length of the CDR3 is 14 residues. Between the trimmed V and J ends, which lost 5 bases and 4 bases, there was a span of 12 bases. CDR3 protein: CASSPDGRNQPQHF. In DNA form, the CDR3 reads TGTGCCAGCAGCCCCGACGGGCGAAATCAGCCCCAGCATTTT.

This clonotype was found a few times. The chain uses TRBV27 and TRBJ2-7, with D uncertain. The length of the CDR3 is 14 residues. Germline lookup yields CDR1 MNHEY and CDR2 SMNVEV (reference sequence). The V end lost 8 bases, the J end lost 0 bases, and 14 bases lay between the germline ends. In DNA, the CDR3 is TGTGCCAGCTCCCTTTTAACGGGCTCCTACGAGCAGTACTTC. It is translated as CASSLLTGSYEQYF.

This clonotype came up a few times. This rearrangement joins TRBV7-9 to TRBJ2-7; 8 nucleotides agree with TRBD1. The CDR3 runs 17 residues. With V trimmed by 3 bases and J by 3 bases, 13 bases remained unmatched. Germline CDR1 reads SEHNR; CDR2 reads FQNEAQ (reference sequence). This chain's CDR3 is CASSFQPRGRLGYEQYF. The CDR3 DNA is TGTGCCAGCAGCTTCCAACCCAGGGGGCGGCTCGGCTACGAGCAGTACTTC.

CDR3 nucleotide sequence: TGCAGCGTTGAAGGACAGGGACGGGTAGAGACCCAGTACTTC. This sequence encodes CSVEGQGRVETQYF. The chain employs TRBV29-1 and TRBJ2-5, with 7 bases identical to TRBD1. Per the germline V gene, CDR1 is SQVTM and CDR2 is ANQGSEA. This CDR3 spans 14 amino acids. V lost 1 base, J lost 4 bases, and 6 bases stayed unmatched.

The chain's CDR3 is CASSFSTGLNTEAFF. The CDR3 DNA is TGCGCCAGCAGCTTTTCGACAGGGCTGAACACTGAAGCTTTCTTT. The chain recombines TRBV5-1 with TRBJ1-1; TRBD1 matches at 7 bases. The CDR3 extends over 15 amino acids. The germline V gene has CDR1 SGHRS and CDR2 YFSETQ. The V gene end was trimmed by 2 bases and the J gene end by 0 bases; junction bases not matched to a gene: 4.

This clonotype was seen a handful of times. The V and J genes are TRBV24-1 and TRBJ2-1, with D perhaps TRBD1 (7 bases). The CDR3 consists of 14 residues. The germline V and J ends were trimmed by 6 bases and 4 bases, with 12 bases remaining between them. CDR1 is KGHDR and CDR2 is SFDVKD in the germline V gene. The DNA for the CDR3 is TGTGCCACCAGTATGACAGGGACTTACAATGAGCAGTTCTTC. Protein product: CATSMTGTYNEQFF.

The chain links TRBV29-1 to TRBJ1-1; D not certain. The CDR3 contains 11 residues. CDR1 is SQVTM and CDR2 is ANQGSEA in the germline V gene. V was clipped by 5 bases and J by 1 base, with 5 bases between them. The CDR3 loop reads CSVFENTEAFF. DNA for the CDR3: TGCAGCGTTTTTGAGAACACTGAAGCTTTCTTT.

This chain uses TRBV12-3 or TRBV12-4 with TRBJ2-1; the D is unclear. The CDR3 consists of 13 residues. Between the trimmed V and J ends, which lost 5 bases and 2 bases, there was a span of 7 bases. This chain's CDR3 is CASSAKTYNEQFF. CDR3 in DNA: TGTGCCAGCAGTGCCAAAACCTACAATGAGCAGTTCTTC.

CDR3 protein: CASSSQGVSKVSYGYTF. The CDR3 nucleotides read TGTGCCAGCAGTTCCCAAGGGGTTTCTAAAGTCTCCTATGGCTACACCTTC. The chain links TRBV28 to TRBJ1-2; perhaps TRBD1 as D (5 bases). The CDR3 contains 17 residues. V dropped 4 bases and J dropped 4 bases, with 22 bases sitting between them. CDR1 and CDR2 (germline): MDHEN, SYDVKM.

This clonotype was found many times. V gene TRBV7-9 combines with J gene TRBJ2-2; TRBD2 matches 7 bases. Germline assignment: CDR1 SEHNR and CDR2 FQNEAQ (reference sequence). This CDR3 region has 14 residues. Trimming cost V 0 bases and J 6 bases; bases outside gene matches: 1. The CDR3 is CASSLATSPGELFF. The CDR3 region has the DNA TGTGCCAGCAGCTTAGCGACTAGCCCCGGGGAGCTGTTTTTT. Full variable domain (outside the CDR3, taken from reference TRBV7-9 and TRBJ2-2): DTGVSQNPRHKITKRGQNVTFRCDPISEHNRLYWYRQTLGQGPEFLTYFQNEAQLEKSRLLSDRFSAERPKGSFSTLEIQRTEQGDSAMYLCASSLATSPGELFFGEGSRLTVL.

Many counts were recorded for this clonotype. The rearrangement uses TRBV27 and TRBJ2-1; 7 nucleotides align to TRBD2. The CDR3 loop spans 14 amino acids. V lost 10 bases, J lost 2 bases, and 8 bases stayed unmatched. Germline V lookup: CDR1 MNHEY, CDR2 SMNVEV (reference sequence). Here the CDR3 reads CAIRSGNAYNEQFF. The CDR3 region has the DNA TGTGCCATCAGGAGCGGGAACGCCTACAATGAGCAGTTCTTC.